The rows below give T cell receptor beta chains drawn from one sample of a study of blood T cell repertoires in COVID-19. The protocol was immunoSEQ multiplex PCR, while the TCRdb copy is restricted to in-frame clones and leaves out a portion. This sample has about 200,000 clones, with approximately 81% found just once. The source material was peripheral blood. The receptors come from a woman older than 75 with acute or convalescent COVID-19. Each CDR3 is given with its conserved first and last residue. The order of the fields is CDR3 protein, CDR3 DNA, J gene, D gene, V gene, clone size. The D gene is left open where the match is weak. Clone size is stated in some rows and not others, as once, few, many or a class when expanded.

CASSPHASGQIITNYGYTF TGTGCCAGCAGCCCACATGCCAGCGGACAGATAATAACCAACTATGGCTACACCTTC TRBJ1-2 NA TRBV9 few
CASSDPGTENTEAFF TGTGCCAGCAGTGATCCCGGGACAGAGAACACTGAAGCTTTCTTT TRBJ1-1 TRBD1 TRBV25-1 NA
CASSRDRGAGTNEKLFF TGTGCCAGCAGCCGGGACAGGGGGGCCGGGACTAATGAAAAACTGTTTTTT TRBJ1-4 TRBD1 TRBV2 NA
CASSEGDSNQPQHF TGTGCCAGCAGCGAGGGGGATAGCAATCAGCCCCAGCATTTT TRBJ1-5 NA TRBV7-2 NA
CASSLNQGSYGYTF TGTGCCAGCAGCTTAAACCAGGGGAGCTATGGCTACACCTTC TRBJ1-2 NA TRBV7-8 NA
CASSGLGARYEQYF TGTGCCAGCAGTGGGCTGGGGGCCCGCTACGAGCAGTACTTC TRBJ2-7 NA TRBV2 NA
CASSLVGGAETQYF TGCGCCAGCAGCTTGGTGGGGGGGGCAGAGACCCAGTACTTC TRBJ2-5 NA TRBV5-1 few
CASSETPNYGYTF TGTGCCAGCAGCGAAACTCCCAACTATGGCTACACCTTC TRBJ1-2 NA TRBV12-3/TRBV12-4 few
CASSPYRAGYTF TGTGCCAGCAGTCCATACAGGGCTGGCTACACCTTC TRBJ1-2 NA TRBV12-3/TRBV12-4 NA
CASSLGGTGGSLEAFF TGTGCCAGCAGCCTAGGGGGGACAGGGGGATCTCTTGAAGCTTTCTTT TRBJ1-1 TRBD1 TRBV27 NA
CASSPGSGNGYTF TGTGCCAGCAGTCCCGGTTCAGGGAACGGCTACACCTTC TRBJ1-2 NA TRBV27 NA
CASSLEGNRDRTNTGELFF TGTGCCAGCAGCTTAGAGGGGAACCGGGACAGGACGAACACCGGGGAGCTGTTTTTT TRBJ2-2 TRBD1 TRBV11-3 NA
CASSRFKLAEYNEQFF TGTGCCAGCAGCCGCTTCAAACTAGCAGAATACAATGAGCAGTTCTTC TRBJ2-1 NA TRBV3-1/TRBV3-2 once
CASSQDGRATGYTF TGCGCCAGCAGCCAAGATGGCAGGGCGACTGGCTACACCTTC TRBJ1-2 NA TRBV4-1 few
CASIAGQGFRKQFF TGTGCCAGCATCGCGGGACAGGGCTTCCGGAAGCAGTTCTTC TRBJ2-1 TRBD1 TRBV5-6 NA
CAISDSEGLRSQTQYF TGTGCCATCAGTGATTCAGAGGGCCTGAGGTCACAGACCCAGTACTTC TRBJ2-5 NA TRBV10-3 NA
CASSTTLGRGQTPLHF TGTGCCAGTAGTACCACCTTGGGCAGGGGGCAGACACCCCTCCACTTT TRBJ1-6 TRBD1 TRBV19 NA
CASGSDSRYEQYF TGTGCCAGCGGCTCGGACAGTCGATACGAGCAGTACTTC TRBJ2-7 NA TRBV9 NA
CASSSTSGGFNYEQYF TGTGCCAGCAGTTCCACTAGCGGGGGGTTCAACTACGAGCAGTACTTC TRBJ2-7 TRBD2 TRBV6-5 NA
CASSEARGTFMNTEAFF TGTGCCAGCAGTGAAGCCCGGGGAACTTTCATGAACACTGAAGCTTTCTTT TRBJ1-1 NA TRBV6-1 NA
CASRRDREGHYGYTF TGTGCCAGCAGGAGGGACAGGGAAGGTCACTATGGCTACACCTTC TRBJ1-2 TRBD1 TRBV2 NA
CASSYGGQGRDNEQFF TGTGCCAGCAGTTACGGGGGACAGGGGAGAGACAATGAGCAGTTCTTC TRBJ2-1 TRBD1 TRBV6-6 NA
CASSQEGRRFGTEAFF TGTGCCAGCAGCCAAGAGGGCCGACGGTTCGGCACTGAAGCTTTCTTT TRBJ1-1 NA TRBV14 NA
CASSSPGQDPYEQYF TGCGCCAGCAGCTCCCCCGGACAGGATCCCTACGAGCAGTACTTC TRBJ2-7 TRBD1 TRBV5-1 few
CASSIHRGPSGNTIYF TGTGCCAGTAGTATCCACAGGGGACCCTCTGGAAACACCATATATTTT TRBJ1-3 TRBD1 TRBV19 NA
CASSSTGTTYGQPQHF TGTGCCAGCAGCTCAACCGGGACAACTTATGGTCAGCCCCAGCATTTT TRBJ1-5 NA TRBV7-8 NA
CAWQRNGRALDEQFF TGTGCCTGGCAACGAAACGGGAGGGCCTTGGATGAGCAGTTCTTC TRBJ2-1 TRBD2 TRBV30 many
CASSYGGQPYQPQHF TGTGCCAGCAGTTACGGGGGACAGCCATATCAGCCCCAGCATTTT TRBJ1-5 TRBD1 TRBV6-2/TRBV6-3 NA